What follows are 15 T cell receptor beta chains derived from one specimen sequenced in a study of CD8 T cells in ankylosing spondylitis. The study, taken as a whole, reports: In ankylosing spondylitis blood, a motif of 7 to 9 highly homologous TCR beta variants appeared characteristic.

Their specific antigens are unknown. TCRdb used MiXCR to reprocess the 5' RACE reads, holding one entry per CDR3 protein. The sample has some 240,000 distinct CDR3 sequences; about 7.3% are singletons. The specimen was blood, either unsorted or a sorted T cell fraction (not recorded which). The receptors stem from a male donor with ankylosing spondylitis.

This clonotype was seen repeatedly, ten times or more. The V and J genes are TRBV7-8 and TRBJ2-7; D gene unclear. This CDR3 has 12 amino acids. V lost 5 bases to trimming and J lost 1 base, with 6 bases between them. The germline CDR1 and CDR2 sequences are SGHVS and FQNEAQ. The DNA for the CDR3 is TGTGCCAGCAGCCCTCTTTCCTACGAGCAGTACTTC. As protein: CASSPLSYEQYF.

This clonotype was counted between two and nine times. The chain recombines TRBV5-5 with TRBJ1-2, with 9 nucleotides matching TRBD1. CDR1 and CDR2 from the germline V gene are SGHKS and YYEKEE (reference sequence). V shed 4 bases, J shed 1 base, and the junction held 5 bases outside the gene matches. The CDR3 sequence is 15 residues long. The CDR3 region is CASSPTGGLNYGYTF. The CDR3, as DNA: TGTGCCAGCAGCCCGACAGGGGGGCTTAACTATGGCTACACCTTC.

This clonotype has a count of ten or more. V is TRBV6-1 and J is TRBJ2-7; possibly TRBD2 for D (6 bases). Trimming pared 6 bases from V and 2 bases from J, leaving 17 bases between. The CDR3 totals 15 residues. CDR1 and CDR2 from the germline V gene are MNHNS and SASEGT. The CDR3 nucleotides read TGTGCCAGCAGACCACGATTAGCGGCCCCCTACGAGCAGTACTTC. Amino acid sequence: CASRPRLAAPYEQYF.

The sample holds many counts of this clonotype. This chain links TRBV6-2 or TRBV6-3 with TRBJ2-7; the D gene is possibly TRBD1 (6 bases). CDR1 is MNHEY and CDR2 is SVGEGT in the germline V gene. With 2 bases removed from V and 3 bases from J, the gap between germline ends came to 14 bases. The CDR3 sequence is 15 residues long. CDR3 nucleotide sequence: TGTGCCAGCAGTTACATAAGGGGGTCAGACTACGAGCAGTACTTC. Translation: CASSYIRGSDYEQYF.

This clonotype was detected ten times or more. V gene TRBV6-6 combines with J gene TRBJ1-2; D possibly corresponds to TRBD1 (6 bases). The CDR3 runs to 13 residues. CDR1 and CDR2 (germline): MNHNY, SVGAGI (reference sequence). V was cut by 5 bases and J by 8 bases, with 15 bases left in between. DNA for the CDR3: TGTGCCAGCAGTCCCACGGGGGCGGACGGCTACACCTTC. Its translation: CASSPTGADGYTF.

This clonotype was counted ten times or more. This rearrangement joins TRBV7-9 to TRBJ1-1, with a tentative D call TRBD1 (6 bases). The CDR3 totals 16 residues. The germline CDR1 and CDR2 sequences are SEHNR and FQNEAQ (reference sequence). V was cut by 1 base and J by 11 bases, with 23 bases left in between. The CDR3 sequence: CASSLGGAGQRNGAFF. CDR3 sequence (DNA): TGTGCCAGCAGCTTAGGAGGTGCAGGACAGCGGAACGGGGCTTTCTTT.

For the CDR3, the DNA is TGTGCCAGCAGCATGACTAGCGGGAGCTACGAGCAGTACTTC. Translation gives CASSMTSGSYEQYF. This chain uses TRBV7-2 with TRBJ2-7; the match to TRBD2 covers 12 bases. After removal of 5 bases from V and 3 bases from J, the junction contained 2 bases not matched to a gene. This CDR3 is 14 amino acids long. Germline V lookup: CDR1 SGHTA, CDR2 FQGNSA.

In regard to this clonotype: A read error may explain this, as a much larger clone is one base away. The chain recombines TRBV7-8 with TRBJ2-7; 7 bases are shared with TRBD2. The germline gives CDR1 SGHVS, CDR2 FQNEAQ. With V trimmed by 5 bases and J by 0 bases, 10 bases remained unmatched. The CDR3 runs 16 residues. The DNA for the CDR3 is TGTGCCAGCAGCCCGGCGGGCGGGAGAAGCTCCTACGAGCAGTACTTC. As protein: CASSPAGGRSSYEQYF. The full variable domain, its missing parts supplied by reference TRBV7-8 and TRBJ2-7, is GAGVSQSPRYKVAKRGQDVALRCDPISGHVSLFWYQQALGQGPEFLTYFQNEAQLDKSGLPSDRFFAERPEGSVSTLKIQRTQQEDSAVYLCASSPAGGRSSYEQYFGPGTRLTVT.

This clonotype was found a few times. The chain couples TRBV2 to TRBJ1-4; D remains unclear. Germline V CDR1 and CDR2: SNHLY, FYNNEI. The CDR3 consists of 14 residues. V lost 1 base and J 9 bases, leaving 12 bases between the germline ends. As DNA, the CDR3 is TGTGCCAGCAGTGAAGAGGAACTTGAGAAAAAACTGTTTTTT. Its translation: CASSEEELEKKLFF.

This clonotype was seen repeatedly, ten times or more. This chain uses TRBV29-1 with TRBJ1-1, with TRBD1 as a possible D gene (5 bases). V lost 7 bases, J lost 6 bases, and 18 bases lay in between. Per germline, CDR1 SQVTM and CDR2 ANQGSEA. This CDR3 region has 13 residues. CDR3 sequence (DNA): TGCAGCGCAGTTCCCGACAGTGTTGCTGAAGCTTTCTTT. Translation: CSAVPDSVAEAFF.

This clonotype was seen at least ten times. The chain uses TRBV11-2 and TRBJ1-3, with D maybe TRBD1 (5 bases). V lost 0 bases and J 4 bases, leaving 10 bases between the germline ends. Germline CDR1 SGHAT, CDR2 FQNNGV. This CDR3 contains 15 residues. The CDR3 is CASSLEAGLGNTIYF. CDR3 DNA sequence: TGTGCCAGCAGCTTAGAAGCAGGGCTCGGAAACACCATATATTTT.

Only a few counts were recorded for this clonotype. The chain uses TRBV10-3 and TRBJ2-3, with unresolved D. The CDR3 runs 19 residues. The V end lost 6 bases, the J end lost 0 bases, and 25 bases lay between the germline ends. The germline CDR1 and CDR2 sequences are ENHRY and SYGVKD. The CDR3 spells CAISPSLSVQHFSTDTQYF. As DNA, the CDR3 is TGTGCCATCAGCCCCTCGTTATCGGTACAACATTTCAGCACAGATACGCAGTATTTT.

Many counts were recorded for this clonotype. V is TRBV27 and J is TRBJ2-7; tentatively, D is TRBD2 (5 bases). V lost 8 bases to trimming and J lost 5 bases, with 19 bases between them. CDR3 length: 14 residues. Germline V gene lookup returns CDR1 MNHEY and CDR2 SMNVEV (reference sequence). The CDR3 spells CASGRTWTGNEQYF. CDR3 nucleotides: TGTGCCAGCGGACGGACTTGGACGGGGAACGAGCAGTACTTC.

In its sample, this clonotype was seen many times. This sequence joins TRBV12-3 or TRBV12-4 and TRBJ2-7; D perhaps matches TRBD1 (5 bases). V was pared by 6 bases and J by 0 bases, with 12 bases between. This CDR3 spans 14 amino acids. CDR3 bases: TGTGCCAGCAGCCCGACAGCAAGCTCCTACGAGCAGTACTTC. This sequence encodes CASSPTASSYEQYF.

The CDR3 is CASNASPSGPFSTDTQYF. DNA of the CDR3: TGTGCCAGCAACGCTTCTCCTAGCGGGCCGTTCAGCACAGATACGCAGTATTTT. The chain employs TRBV11-2 and TRBJ2-3, with TRBD2 matching 8 bases. Germline assignment: CDR1 SGHAT and CDR2 FQNNGV. This CDR3 comprises 18 residues. V shed 7 bases, J shed 0 bases, and the junction held 15 bases outside the gene matches.